This is a list of T cell receptor beta chains from one sample in a study of T-cell memory formation after mild COVID-19. A single record per CDR3 protein comes from TCRdb applying MiXCR to the 5' RACE reads. The sample records 200,000 to 300,000 distinct CDR3 sequences, over 15% being singletons. Sequencing was done on a sample of PBMCs or a T cell subset sorted from them (not recorded which). These receptors came from a man aged 18 to 30 who had mild COVID-19 (a few samples of this study predate the infection). Cell type and time point are not known. CDR3s include the opening cysteine and the closing phenylalanine or tryptophan. The order of the fields is CDR3 DNA, CDR3 protein, V gene, clone size, D gene, J gene. D genes are given only for firm matches. Some rows have no size entry. The others give once, few or many, or a class for an expanded clone.

DNA: TGCGCCAGCAGCTTGGTCAGTGGGGAAGAGACCCAGTACTTC
CDR3: CASSLVSGEETQYF
V: TRBV5-1
size: few
D: -
J: TRBJ2-5

DNA: TGCGCCAGCAGCTCGGGACTAGCGGTGTACAATGAGCAGTTCTTC
CDR3: CASSSGLAVYNEQFF
V: TRBV5-1
size: few
D: TRBD2
J: TRBJ2-1

DNA: TGTGCCAGCAGCTTAATTGCGGGGACCCAGTACTTC
CDR3: CASSLIAGTQYF
V: TRBV7-3
size: -
D: -
J: TRBJ2-5

DNA: TGCAGTGCTAGGAGGGCCGCCCCGAACACTGAAGCTTTCTTT
CDR3: CSARRAAPNTEAFF
V: TRBV20-1
size: few
D: -
J: TRBJ1-1

DNA: TGTGCCAGCAGCTTGCCCAGCCCAGCAAATGGCTACACCTTC
CDR3: CASSLPSPANGYTF
V: TRBV5-6
size: few
D: -
J: TRBJ1-2

DNA: TGTGCCAGCAGTGAAATTAGGGCAGGGGCTGAAGCTTTCTTT
CDR3: CASSEIRAGAEAFF
V: TRBV2
size: few
D: -
J: TRBJ1-1

DNA: TGCGCCAGCAGCCAAGATCCAGGGAGCGCCTACAATGAGCAGTTCTTC
CDR3: CASSQDPGSAYNEQFF
V: TRBV4-3
size: few
D: -
J: TRBJ2-1

DNA: TGTGCCACCAGTGGCACGGGTGGGCCAGATACGCAGTATTTT
CDR3: CATSGTGGPDTQYF
V: TRBV24-1
size: -
D: -
J: TRBJ2-3

DNA: TGTGCCAGCAAAGAGGGACTTTATGAGCAGTTCTTC
CDR3: CASKEGLYEQFF
V: TRBV2
size: few
D: -
J: TRBJ2-1

DNA: TGTGCCATCAGTGATGAAAGGGGTGGAGGAAACACTGAAGCTTTCTTT
CDR3: CAISDERGGGNTEAFF
V: TRBV10-3
size: -
D: -
J: TRBJ1-1

DNA: TGTGCCAGCAGCGTAGACGGCTACGCAGATACGCAGTATTTT
CDR3: CASSVDGYADTQYF
V: TRBV9
size: -
D: -
J: TRBJ2-3

DNA: TGTGCCAGCAGCGGACTAGCGGGGGGAACAGATACGCAGTATTTT
CDR3: CASSGLAGGTDTQYF
V: TRBV9
size: many
D: TRBD2
J: TRBJ2-3

DNA: TGTGCCAGCAGCTTCCAGGGGACCCAGCCCCAGCATTTT
CDR3: CASSFQGTQPQHF
V: TRBV7-9
size: few
D: -
J: TRBJ1-5

DNA: TGCGCCAGCAGCCAAGGACTAGCGGAGAGCACAGATACGCAGTATTTT
CDR3: CASSQGLAESTDTQYF
V: TRBV5-1
size: few
D: TRBD2
J: TRBJ2-3

DNA: TGTGCCAGCGGTAAAGGTGAAAACTACGAGCAGTACTTC
CDR3: CASGKGENYEQYF
V: TRBV12-3/TRBV12-4
size: -
D: -
J: TRBJ2-7

DNA: TGCAGCGTTGTTCGGGATACGGGCACTGAAGCTTTCTTT
CDR3: CSVVRDTGTEAFF
V: TRBV29-1
size: many
D: -
J: TRBJ1-1

DNA: TGTGCCAGCAGCTTCCAGAACTACTTGAACACCGGGGAGCTGTTTTTT
CDR3: CASSFQNYLNTGELFF
V: TRBV7-6
size: few
D: -
J: TRBJ2-2

DNA: TGTGCCAGCAGCACCAGACAGGGTTTGAACACTGAAGCTTTCTTT
CDR3: CASSTRQGLNTEAFF
V: TRBV7-2
size: -
D: TRBD1
J: TRBJ1-1

DNA: TGCAGCGCCGGCGGGGGGGATACGCAGTATTTT
CDR3: CSAGGGDTQYF
V: TRBV29-1
size: -
D: TRBD2
J: TRBJ2-3

DNA: TGCGCCAGCACCCCGGGGACAGCGCTCCAGCCCCAGCATTTT
CDR3: CASTPGTALQPQHF
V: TRBV10-2
size: -
D: TRBD1
J: TRBJ1-5

DNA: TGCGCCAGCAGCCAAGTGGGGACCCAAGAGACCCAGTACTTC
CDR3: CASSQVGTQETQYF
V: TRBV4-3
size: few
D: -
J: TRBJ2-5

DNA: TGTGCCAGCAGTGAATCCAGGGGGGTATACAATGAGCAGTTCTTC
CDR3: CASSESRGVYNEQFF
V: TRBV25-1
size: -
D: -
J: TRBJ2-1

DNA: TGCGCCAGCAGCCCCGCACCGGGGAGGGGGACCGGGGAGCTGTTTTTT
CDR3: CASSPAPGRGTGELFF
V: TRBV4-3
size: many
D: -
J: TRBJ2-2

DNA: TGTGCCAGCAGTGAAGACTGGAGCTCCTACAATGAGCAGTTCTTC
CDR3: CASSEDWSSYNEQFF
V: TRBV6-1
size: -
D: -
J: TRBJ2-1

DNA: TGTGCCAGCAGCCAACGAGGGGTAACTGAAGCTTTCTTT
CDR3: CASSQRGVTEAFF
V: TRBV3-1
size: -
D: -
J: TRBJ1-1

DNA: TGCGCCAGCAGCTGGGGGACTAGCGGGGGCCAAGAGACCCAGTACTTC
CDR3: CASSWGTSGGQETQYF
V: TRBV5-1
size: few
D: TRBD2
J: TRBJ2-5

DNA: TGTGCCAGCAGCGCAGACGCAGGTAACACTGAAGCTTTCTTT
CDR3: CASSADAGNTEAFF
V: TRBV7-2
size: few
D: -
J: TRBJ1-1

DNA: TGCGCCAGCAGCCCTACAGGGCACGAGCAGTACTTC
CDR3: CASSPTGHEQYF
V: TRBV5-1
size: few
D: -
J: TRBJ2-7

DNA: TGTGCCAGCAGTTCCGTTGGACAGGTCTATAATTCACCCCTCCACTTT
CDR3: CASSSVGQVYNSPLHF
V: TRBV28
size: few
D: TRBD1
J: TRBJ1-6

DNA: TGCGCCAGCAGCCAAGTTGGGGGTGCAGATACGCAGTATTTT
CDR3: CASSQVGGADTQYF
V: TRBV4-3
size: -
D: -
J: TRBJ2-3

DNA: TGTGCCAGCAGCGCCGGACTAGAGCTGTACAATGAGCAGTTCTTC
CDR3: CASSAGLELYNEQFF
V: TRBV9
size: many
D: TRBD2
J: TRBJ2-1